A single sample gave rise to the 26 T cell receptor beta chains below, sequenced in a study of blood T cell repertoires in COVID-19. Measured with immunoSEQ multiplex PCR; TCRdb has only the in-frame clones, and not every one. The sample lists roughly 320,000 clones, 70% to 90% occurring once. The sequenced material came from peripheral blood. These receptor sequences come from a man in his 70s with acute or convalescent COVID-19.

This chain connects TRBV5-6 to TRBJ1-2, with 7 nucleotides matching TRBD1. The CDR3 totals 13 residues. The V gene end was trimmed by 4 bases and the J gene end by 6 bases; junction bases not matched to a gene: 6. Germline V lookup: CDR1 SGHDT, CDR2 YYEEEE. The CDR3 loop is CASSAGTVHGYTF. DNA of the CDR3: TGTGCCAGCAGCGCCGGGACAGTACATGGCTACACCTTC.

The chain combines TRBV28 with TRBJ2-1; 11 nucleotides match TRBD2. V lost 2 bases, J lost 0 bases, and 0 bases stayed unmatched. Per the germline V gene, CDR1 is MDHEN and CDR2 is SYDVKM. The CDR3 is made up of 16 amino acids. The CDR3 DNA reads TGTGCCAGCAGTTTAACTAGCGGGGGCTCCTACAATGAGCAGTTCTTC. Protein sequence: CASSLTSGGSYNEQFF. The full variable domain, rest sourced from reference TRBV28 and TRBJ2-1, is DVKVTQSSRYLVKRTGEKVFLECVQDMDHENMFWYRQDPGLGLRLIYFSYDVKMKEKGDIPEGYSVSREKKERFSLILESASTNQTSMYLCASSLTSGGSYNEQFFGPGTRLTVL.

This clone has a handful of counts. The rearrangement uses TRBV5-6 and TRBJ2-7; 7 bases map to TRBD1. The germline gives CDR1 SGHDT, CDR2 YYEEEE. This CDR3 contains 13 residues. V lost 3 bases and J lost 2; bases outside the gene matches: 2. The CDR3 here is CASSYGTAYEQYF. The DNA for the CDR3 is TGTGCCAGCAGCTACGGGACAGCCTACGAGCAGTACTTC.

The V gene is TRBV2, the J gene TRBJ2-7; D may be TRBD1 (6 bases). The CDR3 has 15 residues. Germline V gene sequence: CDR1 SNHLY, CDR2 FYNNEI. The CDR3 region has the DNA TGTGCCAGCAGCGACTACTACCTCGGAGGACAGTCTCGTTTGGTC. Translating gives CASSDYYLGGQSRLV.

V gene TRBV24-1 combines with J gene TRBJ1-2; D remains unclear. The CDR3 length is 12 residues. Trimming cost V 4 bases and J 3 bases, with 5 bases left between them. CDR1 is KGHDR and CDR2 is SFDVKD in the germline V gene. The CDR3, as DNA: TGTGCCACCAGTGACACAGACTATGGCTACACCTTC. Encoded protein: CATSDTDYGYTF.

DNA of the CDR3: TGTGCCAGCTCACCTACTCCGGGCTCCTATAATTCACCCCTCCACTTT. Protein sequence: CASSPTPGSYNSPLHF. The rearrangement links TRBV18 to TRBJ1-6; D remains ambiguous. The CDR3 consists of 16 residues. CDR1 and CDR2 (germline): KGHSH, LQKENI. Between the trimmed V and J ends, which lost 3 bases and 0 bases, there was a span of 9 bases.

This rearrangement joins TRBV30 to TRBJ2-2; possible D gene TRBD1, 6 bases. Germline CDR1 is GTSNPN and CDR2 is SVGIG (reference sequence). The V end was cut by 0 bases, the J end by 3 bases, with 14 bases between. The CDR3 length is 16 residues. The CDR3 sequence: CAWSVPDRPYTGELFF. For the CDR3, the DNA is TGTGCCTGGAGTGTACCCGACAGGCCATACACCGGGGAGCTGTTTTTT.

The chain has TRBV7-9 and TRBJ1-4, with TRBD1 identical over 7 bases. Germline V gene sequence: CDR1 SEHNR, CDR2 FQNEAQ (reference sequence). The CDR3 consists of 15 residues. V gave up 1 base and J gave up 8 bases; unmatched junction bases: 7. The DNA for the CDR3 is TGTGCCAGCAGCTTAGATGCAGGGGGATTCGAAAAACTGTTTTTT. Protein product: CASSLDAGGFEKLFF.

J is TRBJ1-3 and V is TRBV5-1, with no clear D. There are 16 residues in the CDR3. The germline V gene has CDR1 SGHRS and CDR2 YFSETQ. Trimming removed 2 bases from V and 0 bases from J, with 12 bases in between. Written as DNA, the CDR3 is TGCGCCAGCAGCTTTGCTTCCGGGTTCTCTGGAAACACCATATATTTT. Encoded protein: CASSFASGFSGNTIYF.

The chain links TRBV14 to TRBJ1-4, with D unresolved. From germline, CDR1 is SGHDN and CDR2 FVKESK. The ends were cut back, 1 base at V and 8 bases at J, with 23 bases in the middle. This CDR3 comprises 18 residues. The CDR3 is CASSQGGALQTGGEKLFF. DNA for the CDR3: TGTGCCAGCAGCCAAGGGGGAGCCCTACAGACCGGCGGAGAAAAACTGTTTTTT.

The chain combines TRBV6-5 with TRBJ1-5; 7 positions match TRBD1. The J segment lost 3 bases and the V segment lost 7 bases, leaving 9 bases of the junction unmatched. The CDR3 loop spans 15 amino acids. Germline CDR1 and CDR2: MNHEY and SVGAGI. The CDR3 nucleotides read TGTGCCAGCAACGACAGGGCTTATTACAATCAGCCCCAGCATTTT. Translation gives CASNDRAYYNQPQHF.

The genes are TRBV28 and TRBJ1-2; 8 nucleotides align to TRBD1. The CDR3 runs 15 residues. V gave up 7 bases and J gave up 2 bases; unmatched junction bases: 9. Germline V lookup: CDR1 MDHEN, CDR2 SYDVKM. This chain's CDR3 is CASKSDRAPNYGYTF. DNA of the CDR3: TGTGCCAGCAAATCGGACAGGGCCCCCAACTATGGCTACACCTTC.

The J gene is TRBJ2-5, the V gene TRBV7-7; 7 bases match TRBD1. The V and J ends lost 1 base and 4 bases, in that order; junction bases with no gene match: 9. The CDR3 has 16 residues. CDR1 and CDR2 (germline): SSHAT, FNYEAQ (reference sequence). The CDR3 loop reads CASSLGIGGLGETQYF. The DNA of the CDR3 is TGTGCCAGCAGCTTAGGGATAGGGGGCTTAGGAGAGACCCAGTACTTC.

The chain uses TRBV7-2 and TRBJ2-2, with a weak D call TRBD2 (6 bases). The CDR3 contains 15 residues. V was clipped by 1 base and J by 1 base, with 7 bases between them. Germline V CDR1 and CDR2: SGHTA, FQGNSA. In DNA form, the CDR3 reads TGTGCCAGCAGCTTAGGCGGGGTGAACACCGGGGAGCTGTTTTTT. This translates into CASSLGGVNTGELFF.

The V gene is TRBV29-1, the J gene TRBJ1-2; D gene uncertain. With 7 bases removed from V and 8 bases from J, the gap between germline ends came to 14 bases. The CDR3 contains 11 residues. Germline V gene lookup returns CDR1 SQVTM and CDR2 ANQGSEA. DNA of the CDR3: TGCAGCGGCTCGAAGGTGGGCGGCTACACCTTC. This sequence encodes CSGSKVGGYTF.

The chain links TRBV5-1 to TRBJ2-7, with 14 bases matching TRBD2. Germline V lookup: CDR1 SGHRS, CDR2 YFSETQ. Unmatched junction bases numbered 6, after V lost 4 bases and J lost 0 bases. This CDR3 spans 17 amino acids. CDR3 residues: CASSPGGTSGSSYEQYF. CDR3 DNA: TGCGCCAGCAGCCCGGGGGGGACTAGCGGGAGCTCCTACGAGCAGTACTTC.

The J gene is TRBJ2-1, the V gene TRBV7-2; no clear D gene. V dropped 1 base and J dropped 3 bases, with 4 bases sitting between them. CDR1 is SGHTA, CDR2 FQGNSA, per germline. The CDR3 has 13 amino acids. CDR3 nucleotide sequence: TGTGCCAGCAGCTTAGGACACTACAATGAGCAGTTCTTC. Translating it yields CASSLGHYNEQFF. Full variable domain (outside the CDR3, taken from reference TRBV7-2 and TRBJ2-1): GAGVSQSPSNKVTEKGKDVELRCDPISGHTALYWYRQSLGQGLEFLIYFQGNSAPDKSGLPSDRFSAERTGGSVSTLTIQRTQQEDSAVYLCASSLGHYNEQFFGPGTRLTVL.

This chain uses TRBV19 with TRBJ1-6; D uncertain. CDR3 length: 15 residues. CDR1 LNHDA and CDR2 SQIVND come from the germline V gene (reference sequence). V lost 6 bases and J 2 bases, leaving 11 bases between the germline ends. The CDR3 region has the DNA TGTGCCAGTAGCTTGGGGAGCGCCTATAATTCACCCCTCCACTTT. Amino acid sequence: CASSLGSAYNSPLHF.

The CDR3 DNA is TGTGCCAGCTCACCACAGGAGGGCCCCTACACCTTC. The encoded protein is CASSPQEGPYTF. The rearrangement links TRBV18 to TRBJ1-2, with D hard to call. CDR3 length equals 12 residues. CDR1 and CDR2 (germline): KGHSH, LQKENI. V dropped 1 base and J dropped 10 bases, with 10 bases sitting between them.

V usage is TRBV9 and J usage is TRBJ2-7; D is possibly TRBD2 (5 bases). This CDR3 spans 14 amino acids. Germline V CDR1 and CDR2: SGDLS, YYNGEE. V was cut by 2 bases and J by 2 bases, with 11 bases left in between. The CDR3 loop reads CASSVGGSPYEQYF. In DNA, the CDR3 is TGTGCCAGCAGCGTTGGTGGGAGTCCCTACGAGCAGTACTTC.

The rearrangement joins TRBV6-5 to TRBJ1-2; D is possibly TRBD1 (6 bases). Deletions cut 7 bases from V and 11 bases from J, with 20 bases between. The CDR3 length is 13 residues. The V gene's germline CDR1 is MNHEY and CDR2 SVGAGI. Written as DNA, the CDR3 is TGTGCCAGCACGGAAAGGGGGTACTCGGTTTACACCTTC. Its translation: CASTERGYSVYTF.

V gene TRBV19 combines with J gene TRBJ2-5; tentatively, D is TRBD1 (5 bases). The length of the CDR3 is 13 residues. Trimming cost V 6 bases and J 2 bases, with 10 bases left between them. Looked up from germline, CDR1 is LNHDA and CDR2 is SQIVND (reference sequence). The CDR3 reads CASSPQDQETQYF. CDR3 DNA: TGTGCCAGTAGCCCACAGGATCAAGAGACCCAGTACTTC.

This clone has a single count. This chain uses TRBV6-5 with TRBJ1-5; tentative D call: TRBD1 (5 bases). Germline values: CDR1 MNHEY, CDR2 SVGAGI. This CDR3 is built from 13 residues. Trimming took 1 base from V and 7 from J, leaving 8 bases between them. In nucleotides, the CDR3 is TGTGCCAGCAGTTACTATCAGGGACAGCCCCAGCATTTT. Translating it yields CASSYYQGQPQHF.

The chain is built from TRBV29-1 and TRBJ2-3; 13 nucleotides agree with TRBD2. The V segment lost 0 bases and the J segment 5 bases; nucleotides outside the gene matches: 17. The CDR3 is 20 residues long. Germline V gene data show CDR1 as SQVTM and CDR2 as ANQGSEA. This CDR3 is CSVEDKTRTSGSILLDTQYF. CDR3 bases: TGCAGCGTTGAAGACAAGACAAGGACTAGCGGGAGTATATTGTTAGATACGCAGTATTTT.

This chain uses TRBV2 with TRBJ1-5, with a tentative D call TRBD1 (6 bases). The ends were cut back, 5 bases at V and 0 bases at J, with 17 bases in the middle. Germline V gene sequence: CDR1 SNHLY, CDR2 FYNNEI. CDR3 length: 17 amino acids. The CDR3 sequence is CASSRTAQVYSNQPQHF. For the CDR3, the DNA is TGTGCCAGCAGTCGGACAGCCCAGGTCTATAGCAATCAGCCCCAGCATTTT.

This rearrangement joins TRBV5-1 to TRBJ1-4, with 12 bases lining up with TRBD1. The CDR3 extends over 15 amino acids. With V trimmed by 3 bases and J by 8 bases, 5 bases remained unmatched. Germline lookup yields CDR1 SGHRS and CDR2 YFSETQ. The CDR3 reads CASSWGTGGREKLFF. CDR3 sequence (DNA): TGCGCCAGCAGCTGGGGGACAGGGGGCCGGGAAAAACTGTTTTTT. Supplemented by reference TRBV5-1 and TRBJ1-4, the full variable domain reads KAGVTQTPRYLIKTRGQQVTLSCSPISGHRSVSWYQQTPGQGLQFLFEYFSETQRNKGNFPGRFSGRQFSNSRSEMNVSTLELGDSALYLCASSWGTGGREKLFFGSGTQLSVL.